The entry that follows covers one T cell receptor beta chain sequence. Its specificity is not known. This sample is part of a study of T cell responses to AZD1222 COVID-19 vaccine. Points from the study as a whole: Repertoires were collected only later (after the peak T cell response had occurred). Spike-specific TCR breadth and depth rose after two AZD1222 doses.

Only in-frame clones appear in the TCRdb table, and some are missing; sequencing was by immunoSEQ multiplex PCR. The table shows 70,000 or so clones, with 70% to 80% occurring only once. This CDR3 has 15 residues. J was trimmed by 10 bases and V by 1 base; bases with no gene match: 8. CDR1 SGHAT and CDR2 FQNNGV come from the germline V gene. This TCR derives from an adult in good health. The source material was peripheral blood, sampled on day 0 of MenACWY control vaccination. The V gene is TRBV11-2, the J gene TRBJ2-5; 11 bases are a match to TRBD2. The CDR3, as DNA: TGTGCCAGCAGCTTAGTAGATAGCGGGAGGGGCGACCAGTACTTC. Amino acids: CASSLVDSGRGDQYF.